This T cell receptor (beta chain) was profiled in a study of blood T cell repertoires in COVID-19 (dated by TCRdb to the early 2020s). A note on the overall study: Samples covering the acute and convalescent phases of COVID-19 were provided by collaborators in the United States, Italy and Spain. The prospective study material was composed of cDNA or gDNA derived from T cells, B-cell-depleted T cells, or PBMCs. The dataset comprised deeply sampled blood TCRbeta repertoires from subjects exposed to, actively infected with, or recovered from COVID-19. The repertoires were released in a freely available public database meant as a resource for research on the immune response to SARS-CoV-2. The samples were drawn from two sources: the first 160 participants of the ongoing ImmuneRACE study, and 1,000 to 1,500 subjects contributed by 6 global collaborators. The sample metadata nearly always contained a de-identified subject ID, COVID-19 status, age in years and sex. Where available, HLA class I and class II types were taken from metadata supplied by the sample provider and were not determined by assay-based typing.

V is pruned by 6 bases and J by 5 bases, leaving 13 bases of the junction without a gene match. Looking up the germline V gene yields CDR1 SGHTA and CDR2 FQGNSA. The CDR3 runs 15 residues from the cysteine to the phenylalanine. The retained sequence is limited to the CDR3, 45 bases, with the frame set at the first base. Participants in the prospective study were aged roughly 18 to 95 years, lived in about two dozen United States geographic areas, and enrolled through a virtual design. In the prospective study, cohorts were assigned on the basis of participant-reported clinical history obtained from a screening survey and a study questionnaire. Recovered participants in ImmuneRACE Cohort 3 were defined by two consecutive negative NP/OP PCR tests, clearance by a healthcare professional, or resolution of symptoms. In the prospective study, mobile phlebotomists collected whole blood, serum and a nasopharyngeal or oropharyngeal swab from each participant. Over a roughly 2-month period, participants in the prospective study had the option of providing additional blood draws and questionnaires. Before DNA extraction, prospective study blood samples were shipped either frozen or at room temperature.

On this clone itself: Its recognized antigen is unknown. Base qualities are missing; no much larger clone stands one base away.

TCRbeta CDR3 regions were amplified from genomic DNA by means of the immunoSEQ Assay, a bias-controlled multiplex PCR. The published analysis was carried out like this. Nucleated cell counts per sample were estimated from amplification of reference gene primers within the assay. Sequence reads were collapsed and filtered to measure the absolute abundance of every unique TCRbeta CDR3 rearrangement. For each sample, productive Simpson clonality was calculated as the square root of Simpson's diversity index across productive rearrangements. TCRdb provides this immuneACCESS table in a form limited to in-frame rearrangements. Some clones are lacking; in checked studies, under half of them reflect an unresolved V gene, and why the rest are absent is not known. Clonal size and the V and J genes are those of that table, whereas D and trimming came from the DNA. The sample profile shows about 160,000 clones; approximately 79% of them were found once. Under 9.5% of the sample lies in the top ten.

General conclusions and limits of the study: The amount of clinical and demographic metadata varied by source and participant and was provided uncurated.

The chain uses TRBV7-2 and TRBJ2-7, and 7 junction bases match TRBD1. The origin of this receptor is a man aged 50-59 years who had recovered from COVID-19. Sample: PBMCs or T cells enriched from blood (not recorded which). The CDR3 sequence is CASSYSSTGPDEQYF. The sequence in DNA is TGTGCCAGCAGTTACTCCTCGACAGGGCCGGACGAGCAGTACTTC. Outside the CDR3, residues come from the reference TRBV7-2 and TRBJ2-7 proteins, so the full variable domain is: GAGVSQSPSNKVTEKGKDVELRCDPISGHTALYWYRQSLGQGLEFLIYFQGNSAPDKSGLPSDRFSAERTGGSVSTLTIQRTQQEDSAVYLCASSYSSTGPDEQYFGPGTRLTVT.